This TCR beta chain comes out of a study of OX40 agonist ivuxolimab in advanced cancers. Study-wide background: Of mixed ages from about 23 to 79 and averaging about 60 years, the group was about 80% male. People who had prior anti-PD-1, anti-PD-L1 or anti-CTLA-4 therapy could take part, and 35% to 50% had some.

Here immunoSEQ multiplex PCR was the method, and the copy in TCRdb shows in-frame clones only, minus some. The table has some 87,000 clones, 70% to 90% seen once. General study results and limits: At doses 0.1 to 3.0 mg/kg, CD4+ and CD8+ clones expanded.

Exclusion of a patient followed from autoimmune disease history or systemic immunosuppression. With regard to this clone: Its antigen is still unknown.

Germline CDR1 is SNHLY and CDR2 is FYNNEI. Trimming stripped 2 bases from V and 2 bases from J, with 13 bases between. The CDR3 is 16 residues long. The chain links TRBV2 to TRBJ1-3; D is unresolved. This receptor was identified in an adult with an advanced solid tumor such as melanoma, head and neck, liver or kidney cancer. The input for sequencing was CD4+ or CD8+ T cells sorted from blood, taken in a trial of the OX40 agonist ivuxolimab. The CDR3: CASSEMGRTTGNTIYF. CDR3 nucleotides: TGTGCCAGCAGTGAAATGGGCCGGACTACTGGAAACACCATATATTTT.